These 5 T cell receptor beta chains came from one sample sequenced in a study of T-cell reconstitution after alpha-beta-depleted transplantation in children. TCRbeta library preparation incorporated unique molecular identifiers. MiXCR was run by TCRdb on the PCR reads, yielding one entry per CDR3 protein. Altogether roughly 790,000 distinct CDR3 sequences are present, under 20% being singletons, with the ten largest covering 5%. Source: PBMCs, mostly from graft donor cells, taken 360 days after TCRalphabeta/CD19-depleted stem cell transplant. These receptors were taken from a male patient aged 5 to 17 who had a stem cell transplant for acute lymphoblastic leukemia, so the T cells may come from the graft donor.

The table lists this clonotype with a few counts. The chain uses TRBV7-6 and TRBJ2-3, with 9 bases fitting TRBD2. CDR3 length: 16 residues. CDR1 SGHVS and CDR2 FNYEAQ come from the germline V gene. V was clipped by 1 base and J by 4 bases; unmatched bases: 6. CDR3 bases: TGTGCCAGCAGCTTAGAGGCGGGAGGGCCAGCAGATACGCAGTATTTT. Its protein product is CASSLEAGGPADTQYF.

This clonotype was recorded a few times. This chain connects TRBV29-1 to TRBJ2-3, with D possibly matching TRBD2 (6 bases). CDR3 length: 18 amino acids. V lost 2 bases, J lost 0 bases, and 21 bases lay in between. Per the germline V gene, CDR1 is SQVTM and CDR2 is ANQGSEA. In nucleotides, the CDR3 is TGCAGCGTTGAACGCGGGGCCGACAGATTCTCTAGCACAGATACGCAGTATTTT. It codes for CSVERGADRFSSTDTQYF.

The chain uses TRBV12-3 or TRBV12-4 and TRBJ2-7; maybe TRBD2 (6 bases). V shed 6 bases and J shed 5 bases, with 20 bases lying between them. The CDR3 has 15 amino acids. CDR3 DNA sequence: TGTGCCAGCAGCGACCCGGGACTTTCATACGACGAGCAGTACTTC. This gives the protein CASSDPGLSYDEQYF.

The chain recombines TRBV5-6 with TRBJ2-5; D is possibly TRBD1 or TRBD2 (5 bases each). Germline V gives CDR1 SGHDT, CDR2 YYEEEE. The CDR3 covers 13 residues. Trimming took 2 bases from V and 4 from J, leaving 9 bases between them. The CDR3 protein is CASSFGTSETQYF. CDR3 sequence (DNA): TGTGCCAGCAGCTTCGGGACCTCAGAGACCCAGTACTTC.

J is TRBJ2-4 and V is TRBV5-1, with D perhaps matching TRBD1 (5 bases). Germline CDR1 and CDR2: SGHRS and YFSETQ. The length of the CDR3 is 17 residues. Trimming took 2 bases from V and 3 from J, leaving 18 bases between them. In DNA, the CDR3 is TGCGCCAGCAGCTTAAGTTTCGACAGCTTGATCAAAAACATTCAGTACTTC. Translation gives CASSLSFDSLIKNIQYF.